This T cell receptor (beta chain) came from a study of control samples from healthy donors and cancer patients. The V gene end was trimmed by 4 bases and the J gene end by 0 bases; junction bases not matched to a gene: 3. The CDR3 contains 14 residues. Germline V gene lookup returns CDR1 SGHNT and CDR2 YYREEE (reference sequence). Assay: immunoSEQ multiplex PCR; the TCRdb copy retains only in-frame clones and omits some. The sample contains about 130,000 clones, 80% to 95% of which appear only once. The sample comprised blood. V gene TRBV5-4 combines with J gene TRBJ2-7, with TRBD1 matching over 8 bases. The clonotype comes from a man aged 18 to 30 in good health. CDR3 protein: CASSHGQGSYEQYF. CDR3 DNA: TGTGCCAGCAGCCACGGACAGGGCTCCTACGAGCAGTACTTC.